These 21 T cell receptor beta chains originate from one sample sequenced in a study of memory CD4+ T cells and cytomegalovirus serostatus. Single viable CD3+CD4+CD8-CD45RO+ cells were sorted as the memory CD4+ T cells. Produced via immunoSEQ multiplex PCR; TCRdb's table is partial and in-frame only. The table lists 50,000 or so clones, around four fifths of them singletons. The sequenced sample was memory CD4+ T cells from blood. All receptors derive from an adult in good health and CMV-seropositive.

The rearrangement joins TRBV6-6 to TRBJ2-1; 9 bases map to TRBD2. V was clipped by 7 bases and J by 2 bases; unmatched bases: 6. This CDR3 spans 15 amino acids. The V gene's germline CDR1 is MNHNY and CDR2 SVGAGI (reference sequence). This CDR3 is CASNRAGGAYNEQFF. DNA of the CDR3: TGTGCCAGCAACAGAGCGGGAGGCGCCTACAATGAGCAGTTCTTC.

This clone was seen a handful of times. The V gene is TRBV4-2, the J gene TRBJ2-1; tentatively, D is TRBD1 (6 bases). V was cut by 3 bases and J by 12 bases, with 9 bases left in between. The CDR3 sequence is 11 residues long. CDR1 is LGHNA, CDR2 YNFKEQ, per germline. The CDR3, as DNA: TGTGCCAGCAGCCAGGGGGCGGGGCAGTTCTTC. Its translation: CASSQGAGQFF.

The chain employs TRBV2 and TRBJ1-2; TRBD1 matches 12 bases. CDR1 and CDR2 (germline): SNHLY, FYNNEI. V lost 7 bases and J lost 4; bases outside the gene matches: 10. This CDR3 has 16 amino acids. The CDR3 here is CASNKGQGAWGYGYTF. In DNA, the CDR3 is TGTGCCAGCAACAAGGGACAGGGGGCTTGGGGCTATGGCTACACCTTC.

This chain joins TRBV10-2 and TRBJ2-7, with D unresolved. Germline values: CDR1 WSHSY, CDR2 SAAADI. The V end was cut by 7 bases, the J end by 0 bases, with 13 bases between. The length of the CDR3 is 14 residues. For the CDR3, the DNA is TGCGCCAGCACCCCCAGATTCCTCTCCTACGAGCAGTACTTC. This encodes CASTPRFLSYEQYF.

In its sample, this clone was seen once. This rearrangement joins TRBV7-9 to TRBJ2-7; TRBD1 matches at 8 bases. The CDR3 is made up of 14 amino acids. V shed 4 bases and J 1 base; nucleotides not matched to a gene: 3. Looked up from germline, CDR1 is SEHNR and CDR2 is FQNEAQ (reference sequence). In DNA, the CDR3 is TGTGCCAGCAGCTCACAGGGGGATTCCTACGAGCAGTACTTC. It translates to CASSSQGDSYEQYF.

The chain recombines TRBV7-2 with TRBJ2-3, with 11 bases lining up with TRBD2. In germline, CDR1 is SGHTA, CDR2 FQGNSA. Germline trimming cut 3 bases from V and 3 bases from J; bases unmatched to any gene: 5. This CDR3 spans 16 amino acids. The CDR3 sequence: CASSLGGLAATDTQYF. CDR3 bases: TGTGCCAGCAGCTTGGGGGGACTAGCGGCTACAGATACGCAGTATTTT.

This clone has only one observation. This chain joins TRBV4-1 and TRBJ1-4, with TRBD1 identical over 8 bases. This CDR3 has 14 residues. CDR1 is MGHRA, CDR2 YSYEKL, per germline. V shed 6 bases, J shed 9 bases, and the junction held 9 bases outside the gene matches. CDR3: CASSPDRDGQKLFF. CDR3 coding DNA: TGCGCCAGCAGTCCGGACAGGGATGGACAAAAACTGTTTTTT.

The chain recombines TRBV7-9 with TRBJ1-1; D perhaps matches TRBD1 (6 bases). The CDR3 length is 14 residues. V dropped 5 bases and J dropped 0 bases, with 10 bases sitting between them. Germline CDR1 and CDR2: SEHNR and FQNEAQ (reference sequence). For the CDR3, the DNA is TGTGCCAGCAGCCCAACAGGGTTGAACACTGAAGCTTTCTTT. Its translation: CASSPTGLNTEAFF.

This rearrangement joins TRBV15 to TRBJ1-3; D might be TRBD1 (5 bases). From germline, CDR1 is LNHNV and CDR2 YYDKDF (reference sequence). Trimming left V 5 bases short and J 8 bases short, with 13 bases between. CDR3 size: 13 residues. The CDR3 sequence is CATSLPGLDTIYF. The CDR3 DNA sequence: TGTGCCACCAGCTTACCAGGGTTGGACACCATATATTTT.

J is TRBJ2-3 and V is TRBV13; D is possibly TRBD1 (6 bases). The CDR3 length is 14 residues. The V gene lost 6 bases and the J gene lost 2 bases, with 12 bases spanning the gap. Germline CDR1 PRHDT, CDR2 FYEKMQ (reference sequence). CDR3 sequence (DNA): TGTGCCAGCAGACGCCGGGACAACACAGATACGCAGTATTTT. Translation: CASRRRDNTDTQYF.

This clone showed up just a few times. This chain uses TRBV11-2 with TRBJ1-1; 8 bases are shared with TRBD1. CDR1 is SGHAT, CDR2 FQNNGV, per germline. Trimming cost V 5 bases and J 5 bases; bases outside gene matches: 4. The CDR3 runs to 13 residues. CDR3 residues: CASSLTGVTEAFF. CDR3 sequence (DNA): TGTGCCAGCAGCCTGACAGGGGTTACTGAAGCTTTCTTT.

The chain is built from TRBV5-1 and TRBJ2-1; 10 bases line up with TRBD2. The germline V gene encodes CDR1 SGHRS and CDR2 YFSETQ. This CDR3 region has 20 residues. J lost 0 bases, V lost 7 bases, and 19 bases had no gene match. CDR3 DNA sequence: TGCGCCAGCGCGTTGGGGCAGCGGGGGGGCCTAGGAGTCTCCTACAATGAGCAGTTCTTC. It translates to CASALGQRGGLGVSYNEQFF.

V and J are TRBV10-3 and TRBJ2-2; D gene uncertain. The CDR3 loop spans 14 amino acids. V was shortened by 10 bases and J by 2 bases, with 14 bases between the two germline ends. CDR1 is ENHRY, CDR2 SYGVKD, per germline. Here the CDR3 reads CATNSKANTGELFF. The CDR3 DNA sequence: TGTGCCACCAACAGCAAAGCAAACACCGGGGAGCTGTTTTTT.

This chain connects TRBV18 to TRBJ1-2; TRBD1 might be the D (6 bases). Between the trimmed V and J ends, which lost 6 bases and 8 bases, there was a span of 16 bases. The CDR3 is 13 amino acids. Germline values: CDR1 KGHSH, CDR2 LQKENI. CDR3 sequence: CASSPGTKEGYTF. The CDR3 coding sequence is TGTGCCAGCTCCCCCGGGACAAAGGAGGGCTACACCTTC.

About this clone: Distinct nucleotide sequences in the sample also encode this CDR3. V is TRBV19 and J is TRBJ2-7; the match to TRBD2 covers 13 bases. Germline-derived CDR1 and CDR2 are LNHDA and SQIVND (reference sequence). Losses at the gene ends were 6 bases for V and 1 base for J; bases not matched to a gene: 3. The CDR3 length is 15 residues. CDR3 sequence (DNA): TGTGCCAGTAGCCGACTAGCGGGGGGTTCCTACGAGCAGTACTTC. It codes for CASSRLAGGSYEQYF.

The V call is TRBV5-8, the J call TRBJ1-5, with 10 bases lining up with TRBD1. Trimming took 3 bases from V and 0 from J; bases not matched to a gene: 6. The CDR3 sequence is 17 residues long. Germline V CDR1 and CDR2: SGHTS, YDEGEE. CDR3: CASSWGQGLDSNQPQHF. The DNA for the CDR3 is TGTGCCAGCAGCTGGGGACAGGGGCTAGATAGCAATCAGCCCCAGCATTTT.

This clone has just one count. The V call is TRBV11-2, the J call TRBJ1-1, with TRBD1 matching over 7 bases. The V and J ends lost 5 bases and 2 bases, in that order; junction bases with no gene match: 11. The germline V gene has CDR1 SGHAT and CDR2 FQNNGV. The CDR3 sequence is 16 residues long. The CDR3 spells CASSPRTGALNTEAFF. The CDR3 DNA reads as TGTGCCAGCAGCCCCCGTACAGGGGCCTTAAACACTGAAGCTTTCTTT.

The chain employs TRBV2 and TRBJ2-1; TRBD2 matches at 12 bases. Germline V lookup: CDR1 SNHLY, CDR2 FYNNEI. With 7 bases clipped from V and 5 bases from J, the junction kept 3 bases outside the gene matches. CDR3 size: 14 residues. This chain's CDR3 is CASMGLAGNNEQFF. CDR3 bases: TGTGCCAGCATGGGACTAGCGGGCAACAATGAGCAGTTCTTC.

The table lists this clone with a count of one. This chain connects TRBV9 to TRBJ2-7; 8 bases are shared with TRBD2. Unmatched junction bases numbered 5, after V lost 8 bases and J lost 1 base. Germline CDR1 is SGDLS and CDR2 is YYNGEE. The length of the CDR3 is 13 residues. The DNA for the CDR3 is TGTGCCAGTAGTAGCGGGAAATCCTACGAGCAGTACTTC. Residues: CASSSGKSYEQYF.

The chain employs TRBV19 and TRBJ2-1, with D possibly TRBD2 on 5 matching bases. The CDR3 is made up of 17 amino acids. Germline CDR1 LNHDA, CDR2 SQIVND (reference sequence). The germline V and J ends were trimmed by 5 bases and 5 bases, with 22 bases remaining between them. CDR3 nucleotide sequence: TGTGCCAGTAGTCCCCGCTTACTGGGAGCACTAAACAATGAGCAGTTCTTC. Translation: CASSPRLLGALNNEQFF. The variable domain in full, completed from reference TRBV19 and TRBJ2-1, reads DGGITQSPKYLFRKEGQNVTLSCEQNLNHDAMYWYRQDPGQGLRLIYYSQIVNDFQKGDIAEGYSVSREKKESFPLTVTSAQKNPTAFYLCASSPRLLGALNNEQFFGPGTRLTVL.

This rearrangement joins TRBV5-1 to TRBJ2-1, with D perhaps being TRBD1 or TRBD2 (6 bases each). CDR1 and CDR2 from the germline V gene are SGHRS and YFSETQ. The CDR3 sequence is 20 residues long. Trimming removed 4 bases from V and 5 bases from J, with 31 bases in between. CDR3 region: CASSPGGGRGGGPYNNEQFF. The CDR3 nucleotides are TGCGCCAGCAGCCCAGGCGGAGGCAGGGGAGGAGGCCCCTACAACAATGAGCAGTTCTTC.